This is a list of T cell receptor beta chains from one sample in a study of regulatory T cells in long-lasting Graves disease. TCRdb recomputed calls from the multiplex PCR reads with MiXCR, one row per CDR3 protein. This sample has about 220,000 distinct CDR3 sequences, with around 19% found just once. The data also belong to a second study, concerning T cells in Graves' hyperthyroidism and ophthalmopathy.

Sequencing used peripheral blood mononuclear cells (PBMCs), obtained at new diagnosis, from a patient treated with antithyroid drugs. The receptors come from a woman in her 30s with Graves disease. Each CDR3 is given with its conserved first and last residue. A D gene is named only where the DNA matches it firmly. Only part of the rows carry a size: once, few, many, or a class if the clone is expanded.

J: TRBJ2-6; D: NA; size: many; V: TRBV29-1; DNA: TGCAGCGTTACCCCAACTGGGGCCAACGTCCTGACTTTC; CDR3: CSVTPTGANVLTF
J: TRBJ2-1; D: TRBD2; size: few; V: TRBV11-2; DNA: TGTGCCAGCAGCTCCCGTAGCGGGTCCTCCTACAATAAGCAGCTCTTC; CDR3: CASSSRSGSSYNKQLF
J: TRBJ1-1; D: NA; size: many; V: TRBV19; DNA: TGTGCCACAACCAGGCACACTGAAGCTTTCTTT; CDR3: CATTRHTEAFF
J: TRBJ1-2; D: NA; size: many; V: TRBV12-3/TRBV12-4; DNA: TGTGCCAGCAGCCCGGGAGTACAATATGGCTACACCTTC; CDR3: CASSPGVQYGYTF
J: TRBJ1-2; D: NA; size: many; V: TRBV18; DNA: TGTGCCAGCTCACCGGCGAATTCTAACTATGGCTACACCTTC; CDR3: CASSPANSNYGYTF
J: TRBJ2-3; D: TRBD1; size: many; V: TRBV30; DNA: TGTGCCTGGAGTGGTCCCCTTGAGACAGGGTATAGCACAGATACGCAGTATTTT; CDR3: CAWSGPLETGYSTDTQYF
J: TRBJ1-2; D: NA; size: many; V: TRBV2; DNA: TGTGCCGGGGCAGAAGCCCTTAACTATGGCTACACCTTC; CDR3: CAGAEALNYGYTF
J: TRBJ1-6; D: NA; size: many; V: TRBV19; DNA: TGTGCCAGTAGTACAGGGAACGGTTCACCCCTCCACTTT; CDR3: CASSTGNGSPLHF
J: TRBJ2-1; D: NA; size: many; V: TRBV5-5; DNA: TGTGCCAGCAGCGGGGGAGACTACAATGAGCAGTTCTTC; CDR3: CASSGGDYNEQFF
J: TRBJ2-7; D: TRBD1; size: many; V: TRBV19; DNA: TGTGCCAGCAAGAAGAAACCGGGACAGGGGGCTCACGAGCAGTACTTC; CDR3: CASKKKPGQGAHEQYF
J: TRBJ1-2; D: NA; size: many; V: TRBV30; DNA: TGTGCCTGGAAGCCGAGGGGGAGGACGTATGGCTACACCTTC; CDR3: CAWKPRGRTYGYTF
J: TRBJ1-5; D: TRBD1; size: NA; V: TRBV6-2/TRBV6-3; DNA: TGTGCCAGCAGAACACAGGGGGCGAGTCAGCCCCAGCATTTT; CDR3: CASRTQGASQPQHF
J: TRBJ2-1; D: TRBD2; size: many; V: TRBV30; DNA: TGTGCCTGGAGAAGTACTAGCGGGAGGTATGAGCAGTTCTTC; CDR3: CAWRSTSGRYEQFF
J: TRBJ1-5; D: NA; size: NA; V: TRBV11-2; DNA: TGTGCCAGCAGCTTGACGGGGAATCAGGCGCAGCATTTT; CDR3: CASSLTGNQAQHF
J: TRBJ2-2; D: NA; size: many; V: TRBV7-7; DNA: TGTGCTAGCAGCTTAGGAGTAGGTACTACCGGGGAGCTGTTTTTT; CDR3: CASSLGVGTTGELFF
J: TRBJ2-1; D: TRBD2; size: many; V: TRBV2; DNA: TGTGCCAGCAGCGCAACCGGGACTAGCGGGAGCAATGAGCAGTTCTTC; CDR3: CASSATGTSGSNEQFF
J: TRBJ1-2; D: TRBD1; size: many; V: TRBV7-2; DNA: TGTGCCAGCAGCGACCGGCCCATGATGTCCGGGACAGGGGTACGCTATGGCTACACCTTC; CDR3: CASSDRPMMSGTGVRYGYTF
J: TRBJ1-5; D: TRBD1; size: many; V: TRBV28; DNA: TGTGCCACCTCCCTTTCCGGGACAGGGATTTGGAGCAATCAGCCCCAGCATTTT; CDR3: CATSLSGTGIWSNQPQHF
J: TRBJ1-6; D: NA; size: few; V: TRBV6-1; DNA: TGTGCCAGCAGGAGTGGCGCCTATAATTCACCCCTCCACTTT; CDR3: CASRSGAYNSPLHF
J: TRBJ2-5; D: TRBD1; size: many; V: TRBV25-1; DNA: TGTGCCAGCAGTGTACCGGGACAGGGGGTTTTGGAGACCCAGTACTTC; CDR3: CASSVPGQGVLETQYF
J: TRBJ2-4; D: NA; size: many; V: TRBV12-3/TRBV12-4; DNA: TGTGCCAGCAGTTTTATCCCAATAGAAAACATTCAGTACTTC; CDR3: CASSFIPIENIQYF
J: TRBJ2-3; D: NA; size: few; V: TRBV18; DNA: TGTGCCAGCTCACCTGTACGGGACCCTTTCACAGATACGCAGTATTTT; CDR3: CASSPVRDPFTDTQYF
J: TRBJ1-2; D: TRBD1; size: NA; V: TRBV4-1; DNA: TGCGCCAGCAGCCAGCATGGCGGACAGGGTGACTATGGCTACACCTTC; CDR3: CASSQHGGQGDYGYTF
J: TRBJ1-6; D: TRBD1; size: many; V: TRBV4-1; DNA: TGCGCCAGCAGCCAAGAGGCAGGGGGGAGGGATTCACCCCTCCACTTT; CDR3: CASSQEAGGRDSPLHF
J: TRBJ1-5; D: NA; size: many; V: TRBV2; DNA: TGTGCCAGCAGGAGGGGGGGAAGGAGCAATCAGCCCCAGCATTTT; CDR3: CASRRGGRSNQPQHF
J: TRBJ2-5; D: NA; size: many; V: TRBV2; DNA: TGTGCCGGCAGGGGGGGAGCACCTGGAGAGACCCAGTACTTC; CDR3: CAGRGGAPGETQYF
J: TRBJ2-5; D: NA; size: NA; V: TRBV28; DNA: TGTGCCAGCCACGAGGAATTCCAAGAGACCCAGTACTTC; CDR3: CASHEEFQETQYF
J: TRBJ1-2; D: TRBD1; size: many; V: TRBV28; DNA: TGTGCCAGCAGTTTATTTCTATTACGGACAGGGGGCAAGGGTAACTATGGCTACACCTTC; CDR3: CASSLFLLRTGGKGNYGYTF
J: TRBJ1-6; D: TRBD1; size: few; V: TRBV6-5; DNA: TGTGCCAGCAGTTATCGGCGGATCGGACAGGGTGGGTCACCCCTCCACTTT; CDR3: CASSYRRIGQGGSPLHF
J: TRBJ2-7; D: NA; size: many; V: TRBV11-2; DNA: TGTGCCAGCAGCTTAAACGTCGGCTCCTACGAGCAGTACTTC; CDR3: CASSLNVGSYEQYF
J: TRBJ1-5; D: NA; size: NA; V: TRBV19; DNA: TGTGCCAGTAGATCCGTTTCGCGCAGCAATCAGCCCCAGCATTTT; CDR3: CASRSVSRSNQPQHF
J: TRBJ1-1; D: NA; size: many; V: TRBV29-1; DNA: TGCAGTCATCGGGGGGGCGGCACTGAAGCTTTCTTT; CDR3: CSHRGGGTEAFF